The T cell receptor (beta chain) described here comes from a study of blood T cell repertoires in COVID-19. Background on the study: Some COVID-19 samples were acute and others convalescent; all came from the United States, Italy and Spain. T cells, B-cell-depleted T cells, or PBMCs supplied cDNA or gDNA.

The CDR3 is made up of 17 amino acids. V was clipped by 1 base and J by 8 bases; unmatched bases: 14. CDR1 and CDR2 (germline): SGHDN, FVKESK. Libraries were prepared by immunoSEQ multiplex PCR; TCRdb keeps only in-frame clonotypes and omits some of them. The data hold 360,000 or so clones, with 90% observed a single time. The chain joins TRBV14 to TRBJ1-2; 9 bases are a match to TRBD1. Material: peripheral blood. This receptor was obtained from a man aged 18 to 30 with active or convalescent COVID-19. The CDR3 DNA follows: TGTGCCAGCAGCCAAGGTCCGAGAATTACAGGGGGCCACGGCTACACCTTC. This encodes CASSQGPRITGGHGYTF.